The T cell receptor (beta chain) described here comes from a study of blood T cell repertoires in COVID-19. For the study at large: Samples taken during acute and convalescent COVID-19 were collected in the United States, Italy and Spain.

Methods used by the authors: Cell counts per sample came from amplifying reference gene primers. Sequencing used immunoSEQ multiplex PCR; TCRdb keeps in-frame clones, though not all of them. V and J calls and clone size are those listed in that table; D and trimming were worked out from the DNA. The data hold 250,000 to 350,000 clones, with 83% observed a single time. This TCR derives from a woman aged 50 to 65 with acute or convalescent COVID-19. The sequencing input was peripheral blood.

As DNA, the CDR3 is TGTGCCAGCAGTTATCTTAGCGCCAATGAGCAGTTCTTC. Its translation: CASSYLSANEQFF. The V call is TRBV12-3 or TRBV12-4, the J call TRBJ2-1, with TRBD2 as a possible D gene (5 bases). Trimming left V 4 bases short and J 6 bases short, with 10 bases between. The CDR3 is 13 residues long.